These T cell receptor beta chains were read from a single sample in a study of Graves' ophthalmopathy and Graves' hyperthyroidism. TCRdb reprocessed the multiplex PCR reads via MiXCR and lists one record per CDR3 protein. The table lists around 660,000 distinct CDR3 sequences, just over 40% of them singletons, with under 3.5% in the top ten. The sample taken for sequencing was peripheral blood. These receptors were taken from an adult man with Graves' ophthalmopathy. Each CDR3 is given without its conserved first and last residue.

j_gene,v_gene,CDR3aa
TRBJ2-7,TRBV11-1,ASSSPTGRVDEQY
TRBJ2-5,TRBV10-3,ASSADDQETQY
TRBJ1-6,TRBV7-2,ASSFSPDNSPLH
TRBJ1-2,TRBV10-3,AISVGTLDQYGYT
TRBJ1-1,TRBV30,AWSGASAF
TRBJ1-2,TRBV24-1,ATSDTRTGGNT
TRBJ2-6,TRBV6-1,ASSYHRSGANVLT
TRBJ2-7,TRBV4-3,ASSQDNWAGGYEQY
TRBJ1-4,TRBV5-1,ASSLGGDASKLF
TRBJ2-7,TRBV20-1,SANGQGPF
TRBJ2-1,TRBV7-9,ASSLTDDGSGYNEQF
TRBJ2-5,TRBV20-1,SARSEAGPIETQY
TRBJ2-3,TRBV9,ASSLVSGGADTQY
TRBJ2-7,TRBV4-3,ASSQGPGTDYEQY
TRBJ2-5,TRBV24-1,ANSETQY
TRBJ1-2,TRBV20-1,SARDGSGYGYT
TRBJ1-1,TRBV2,ASKGTGATTF
NA,TRBV2,ASSETGRAKNIQY
TRBJ1-1,TRBV29-1,SVEGFLPGDEWGAF
TRBJ2-5,TRBV20-1,SAGGTNGETQY
TRBJ1-2,TRBV6-1,ASRQFHGYT
TRBJ2-5,TRBV20-1,SAGTGGETQY
TRBJ1-5,TRBV7-2,ASSLLLEGHQPQH
TRBJ2-5,TRBV3-1,ASSQEGEVMKTQY
TRBJ1-3,TRBV7-2,ASSLGVAGNTIY
TRBJ1-3,TRBV7-9,DSRLTSGAGNTIY
TRBJ1-1,TRBV29-1,SVRTGTNTEAF
TRBJ2-2,TRBV4-3,ASSRGDRASGELF
TRBJ2-6,TRBV14,ASSQIFAGAGANVLT
TRBJ1-1,TRBV20-1,SARPRVLTEAF
TRBJ2-7,TRBV5-1,ASSLAVSYEQY
TRBJ2-3,TRBV11-3,ASSSQRTQSTDTQY
TRBJ2-3,TRBV2,ASGSDTQY
TRBJ1-1,TRBV7-9,ASSLASGWSTEAF
TRBJ1-2,TRBV29-1,SVSQGDYGYT